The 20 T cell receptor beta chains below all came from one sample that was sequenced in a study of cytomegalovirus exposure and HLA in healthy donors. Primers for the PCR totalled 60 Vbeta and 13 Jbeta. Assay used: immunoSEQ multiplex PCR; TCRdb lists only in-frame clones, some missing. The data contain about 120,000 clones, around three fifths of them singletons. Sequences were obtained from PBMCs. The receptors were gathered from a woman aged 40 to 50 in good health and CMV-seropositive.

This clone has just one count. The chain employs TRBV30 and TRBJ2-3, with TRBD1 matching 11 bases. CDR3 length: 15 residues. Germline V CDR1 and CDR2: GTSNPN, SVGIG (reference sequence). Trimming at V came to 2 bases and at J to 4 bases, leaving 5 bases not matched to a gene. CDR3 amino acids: CAWSPGTGGSDTQYF. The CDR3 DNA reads TGTGCCTGGAGTCCAGGGACAGGGGGTTCAGATACGCAGTATTTT.

For the CDR3, the DNA is TGTGCCAGCAGCTTCGGGACAGGTGGTGAAAAACTGTTTTTT. Protein: CASSFGTGGEKLFF. The chain has TRBV7-2 and TRBJ1-4; 8 bases agree with TRBD1. Per the germline V gene, CDR1 is SGHTA and CDR2 is FQGNSA. The CDR3 is 14 amino acids. Unmatched junction bases numbered 4, after V lost 3 bases and J lost 7 bases.

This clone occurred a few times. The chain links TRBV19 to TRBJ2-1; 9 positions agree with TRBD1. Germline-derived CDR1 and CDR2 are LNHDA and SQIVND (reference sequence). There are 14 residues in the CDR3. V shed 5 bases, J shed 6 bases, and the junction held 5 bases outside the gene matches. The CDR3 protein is CASSSGTGINEQFF. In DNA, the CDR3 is TGTGCCAGTAGTTCGGGGACAGGGATCAATGAGCAGTTCTTC.

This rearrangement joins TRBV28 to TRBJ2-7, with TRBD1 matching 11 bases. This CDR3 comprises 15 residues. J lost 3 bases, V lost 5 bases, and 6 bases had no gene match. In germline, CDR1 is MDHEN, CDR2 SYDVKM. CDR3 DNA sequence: TGTGCCAGCAGTCCAGAGGGACAGGGGGGCTACGAGCAGTACTTC. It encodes CASSPEGQGGYEQYF. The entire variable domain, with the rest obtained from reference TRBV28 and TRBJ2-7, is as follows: DVKVTQSSRYLVKRTGEKVFLECVQDMDHENMFWYRQDPGLGLRLIYFSYDVKMKEKGDIPEGYSVSREKKERFSLILESASTNQTSMYLCASSPEGQGGYEQYFGPGTRLTVT.

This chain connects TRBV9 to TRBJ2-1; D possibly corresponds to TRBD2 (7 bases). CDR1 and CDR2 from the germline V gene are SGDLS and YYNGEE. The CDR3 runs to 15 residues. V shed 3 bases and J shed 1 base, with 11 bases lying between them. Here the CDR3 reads CASSEGGGSYNEQFF. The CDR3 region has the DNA TGTGCCAGCAGCGAGGGGGGAGGGTCCTACAATGAGCAGTTCTTC.

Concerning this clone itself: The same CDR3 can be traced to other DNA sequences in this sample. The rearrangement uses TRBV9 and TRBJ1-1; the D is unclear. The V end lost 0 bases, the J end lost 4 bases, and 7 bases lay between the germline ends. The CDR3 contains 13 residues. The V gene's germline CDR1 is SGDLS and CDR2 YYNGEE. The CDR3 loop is CASSVGGSTEAFF. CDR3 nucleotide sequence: TGTGCCAGCAGCGTAGGCGGGAGCACTGAAGCTTTCTTT.

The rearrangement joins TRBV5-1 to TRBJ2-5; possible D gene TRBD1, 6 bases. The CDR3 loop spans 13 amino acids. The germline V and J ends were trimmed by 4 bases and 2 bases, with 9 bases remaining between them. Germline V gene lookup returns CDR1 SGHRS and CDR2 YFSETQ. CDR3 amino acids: CASSGTGQETQYF. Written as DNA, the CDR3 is TGCGCCAGCAGCGGAACAGGGCAAGAGACCCAGTACTTC.

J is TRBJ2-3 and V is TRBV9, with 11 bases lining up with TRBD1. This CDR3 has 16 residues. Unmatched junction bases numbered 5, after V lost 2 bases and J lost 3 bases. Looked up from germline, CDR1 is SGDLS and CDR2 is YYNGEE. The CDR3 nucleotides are TGTGCCAGCAGCGTCCGGGGGACAGGGGGTACAGATACGCAGTATTTT. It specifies CASSVRGTGGTDTQYF.

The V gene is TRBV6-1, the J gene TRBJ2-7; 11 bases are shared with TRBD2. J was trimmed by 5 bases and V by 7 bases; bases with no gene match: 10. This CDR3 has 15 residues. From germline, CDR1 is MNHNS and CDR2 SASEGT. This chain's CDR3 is CASTVSGGGSDEQYF. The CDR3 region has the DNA TGTGCCAGCACCGTTAGCGGGGGGGGCAGCGACGAGCAGTACTTC.

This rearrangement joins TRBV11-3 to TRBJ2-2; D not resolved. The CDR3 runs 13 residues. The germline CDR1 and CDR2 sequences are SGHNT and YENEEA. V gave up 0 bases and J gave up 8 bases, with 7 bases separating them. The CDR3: CASSLEGWGELFF. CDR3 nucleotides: TGTGCCAGCAGCTTAGAGGGCTGGGGGGAGCTGTTTTTT.

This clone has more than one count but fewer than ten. CDR3 region: CASSEKGPVYGYTF. The DNA for the CDR3 is TGTGCCAGCAGTGAAAAGGGGCCGGTCTATGGCTACACCTTC. The chain recombines TRBV6-1 with TRBJ1-2, with a tentative D call TRBD1 (5 bases). The germline CDR1 and CDR2 sequences are MNHNS and SASEGT. The CDR3 consists of 14 residues. The V end lost 2 bases, the J end lost 4 bases, and 11 bases lay between the germline ends.

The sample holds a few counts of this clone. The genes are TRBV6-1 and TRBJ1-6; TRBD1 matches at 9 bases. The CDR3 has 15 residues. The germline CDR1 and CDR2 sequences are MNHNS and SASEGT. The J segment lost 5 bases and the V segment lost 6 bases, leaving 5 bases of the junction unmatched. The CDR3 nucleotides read TGTGCCAGCAGACACGGGACAGGGAATAATTCACCCCTCCACTTT. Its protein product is CASRHGTGNNSPLHF.

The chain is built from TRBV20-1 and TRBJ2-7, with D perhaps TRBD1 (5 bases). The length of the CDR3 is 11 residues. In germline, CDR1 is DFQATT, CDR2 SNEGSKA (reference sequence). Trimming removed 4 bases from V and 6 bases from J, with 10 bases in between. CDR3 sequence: CSATQGGEQYF. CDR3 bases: TGCAGTGCTACCCAGGGTGGCGAGCAGTACTTC.

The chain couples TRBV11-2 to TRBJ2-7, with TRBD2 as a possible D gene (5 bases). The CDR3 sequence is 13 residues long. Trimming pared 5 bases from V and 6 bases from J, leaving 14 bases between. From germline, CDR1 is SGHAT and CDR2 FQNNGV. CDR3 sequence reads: CASSHLLEVEQYF. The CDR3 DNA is TGTGCCAGCAGCCATCTACTAGAGGTCGAGCAGTACTTC.

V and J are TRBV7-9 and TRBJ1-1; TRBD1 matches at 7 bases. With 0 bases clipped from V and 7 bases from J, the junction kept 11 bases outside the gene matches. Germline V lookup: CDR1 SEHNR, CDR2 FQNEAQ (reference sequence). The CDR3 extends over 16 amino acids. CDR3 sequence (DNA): TGTGCCAGCAGCTTAGCGTTCGGGACAGACCCGATTGAAGCTTTCTTT. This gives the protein CASSLAFGTDPIEAFF.

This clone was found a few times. CDR3 sequence reads: CASSPFPGQGGREQYF. In nucleotides, the CDR3 is TGTGCCAGCTCACCATTTCCCGGACAGGGGGGGAGGGAGCAGTACTTC. This sequence joins TRBV18 and TRBJ2-7; TRBD1 matches 10 bases. The germline CDR1 and CDR2 sequences are KGHSH and LQKENI. J was trimmed by 7 bases and V by 2 bases; bases with no gene match: 11. The CDR3 length is 16 residues.

The CDR3 sequence: CASSQVGGGETQYF. CDR3 bases: TGTGCCAGCAGCCAAGTGGGGGGAGGAGAGACCCAGTACTTC. This sequence joins TRBV4-2 and TRBJ2-5, with a possible D match to TRBD2 (6 bases). The V end lost 1 base, the J end lost 4 bases, and 10 bases lay between the germline ends. CDR1 and CDR2 from the germline V gene are LGHNA and YNFKEQ. The CDR3 loop spans 14 amino acids.

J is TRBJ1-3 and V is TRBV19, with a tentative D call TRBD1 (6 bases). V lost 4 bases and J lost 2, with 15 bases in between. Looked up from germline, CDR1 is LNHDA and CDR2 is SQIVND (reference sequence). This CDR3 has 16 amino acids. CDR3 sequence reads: CASSTSQGWTGNTIYF. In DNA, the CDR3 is TGTGCCAGTAGTACGTCCCAGGGGTGGACTGGAAACACCATATATTTT. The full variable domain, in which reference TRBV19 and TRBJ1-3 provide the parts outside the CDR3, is DGGITQSPKYLFRKEGQNVTLSCEQNLNHDAMYWYRQDPGQGLRLIYYSQIVNDFQKGDIAEGYSVSREKKESFPLTVTSAQKNPTAFYLCASSTSQGWTGNTIYFGEGSWLTVV.

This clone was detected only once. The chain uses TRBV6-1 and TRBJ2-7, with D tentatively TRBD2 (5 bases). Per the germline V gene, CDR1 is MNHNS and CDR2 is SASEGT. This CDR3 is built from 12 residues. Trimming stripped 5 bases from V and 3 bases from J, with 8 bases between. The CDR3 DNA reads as TGTGCCAGCAGTCCGGACTTCTACGAGCAGTACTTC. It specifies CASSPDFYEQYF.

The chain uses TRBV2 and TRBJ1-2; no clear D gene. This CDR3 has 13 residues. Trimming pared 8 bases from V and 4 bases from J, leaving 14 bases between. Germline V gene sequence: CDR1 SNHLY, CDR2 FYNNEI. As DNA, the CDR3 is TGTGCCAGCCTCTCCCAGGCAATCTATGGCTACACCTTC. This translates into CASLSQAIYGYTF.